This T cell receptor (beta chain) was identified in a study of blood T cell repertoires in COVID-19. Turning to the study itself: Specimens from acute and convalescent COVID-19 originated in the United States, Italy and Spain. T cells, B-cell-depleted T cells, or PBMCs supplied cDNA or gDNA.

The CDR3 length is 16 residues. V shed 0 bases and J 4 bases; nucleotides not matched to a gene: 7. The V gene's germline CDR1 is SGHDN and CDR2 FVKESK. Authors' processing steps: The authors estimated nucleated cell counts from reference gene primer amplification. The repertoire was sequenced with immunoSEQ multiplex PCR; TCRdb's copy has only in-frame clones and lacks some. D and trimming were read from the DNA, whereas the V and J calls and clone size are those reported in that table. The table has 56,000 or so clones, 86% seen once. This receptor was taken from a human donor in a cohort sampled during active COVID-19. Material: peripheral blood. The gene calls are TRBV14 and TRBJ2-7; the match to TRBD1 covers 9 bases. The CDR3 spells CASSQESGQGRYEQYF. Here the CDR3 DNA reads TGTGCCAGCAGCCAAGAATCGGGACAGGGAAGGTACGAGCAGTACTTC.